A selection of T cell receptor beta chains follows, all from one sample in a study of blood T cell repertoires in COVID-19. This table comes from immunoSEQ multiplex PCR, and its TCRdb copy is limited to in-frame clones, with some not included. Of about 200,000 clones listed, about 90% were seen once; the top ten hold 1.5%. Material for sequencing was peripheral blood. These receptors were collected from a man between 18 and 35 years old with active or convalescent COVID-19. The CDR3 runs from the conserved cysteine through the conserved F or W. Each record gives: V gene, clone size, J gene, CDR3 length, D gene, CDR3 protein, CDR3 DNA. The D gene is left open where the match is weak. Part of the rows lack a size; the others show once, few, many or a class for expanded clones.

>TRBV28|-|TRBJ1-1|14|-
CASSLRGVTTEAFF
TGTGCCAGCAGTCTCAGGGGAGTGACGACTGAAGCTTTCTTT
>TRBV5-6|-|TRBJ2-1|16|TRBD1
CASSWKGQGIYNEQFF
TGTGCCAGCAGCTGGAAGGGACAGGGGATTTACAATGAGCAGTTCTTC
>TRBV12-3/TRBV12-4|-|TRBJ1-1|12|TRBD1
CASSPGQGSAFF
TGTGCCAGCAGCCCGGGACAGGGTTCGGCTTTCTTT
>TRBV5-8|-|TRBJ1-5|13|-
CASSFVRNQPQHF
TGTGCCAGCAGCTTCGTCCGCAATCAGCCCCAGCATTTT
>TRBV5-4|-|TRBJ2-1|17|TRBD2
CASSPGTSGSSRGRQFF
TGTGCCAGCAGCCCCGGGACTAGCGGCAGCTCCCGAGGTCGTCAGTTCTTC
>TRBV5-1|-|TRBJ1-1|16|TRBD1
CASSLVGQGVGTEAFF
TGCGCCAGCAGCTTGGTTGGACAGGGGGTAGGGACTGAAGCTTTCTTT
>TRBV11-2|-|TRBJ2-7|15|-
CASSLEVAGNYEQYF
TGTGCCAGCAGCTTAGAGGTCGCAGGGAACTACGAGCAGTACTTC
>TRBV4-1|-|TRBJ2-1|19|-
CASSQILGITAGLDSEQFF
TGCGCCAGCAGCCAAATTTTGGGGATTACGGCGGGACTTGATAGTGAGCAGTTCTTC
>TRBV6-5|-|TRBJ2-5|12|-
CASSTAGKTQYF
TGTGCCAGCAGTACCGCGGGAAAGACCCAGTACTTC
>TRBV6-1|few|TRBJ1-2|14|-
CASSETGTLYGYTF
TGTGCCAGCAGTGAAACAGGAACCCTCTATGGCTACACCTTC